This T cell receptor (beta chain) comes out of a study of cytomegalovirus exposure and HLA in healthy donors. At the level of the study: Prior work identified 95 million to 120 million unique TCR beta sequences in some 180 million T cells. Study-wide results and limits: According to an earlier analysis, most TCR beta V segments yielded productive rearrangements about 87% or about 30% of the time.

As regards this clone: Antigen specificity is unknown.

The primer mix had 60 Vbeta and 13 Jbeta primers. Profiling relied on immunoSEQ multiplex PCR, and the TCRdb table lists in-frame clones only, not all of them. This repertoire includes tens of thousands of clones. Germline CDR1 LNHDA, CDR2 SQIVND (reference sequence). Between the trimmed V and J ends, which lost 5 bases and 3 bases, there was a span of 12 bases. This CDR3 is 14 amino acids long. The genes are TRBV19 and TRBJ2-3, with a tentative D call TRBD2 (5 bases). The sample was PBMCs. The receptor was derived from a young woman in good health and CMV-seronegative. The CDR3 DNA is TGTGCCAGTAGTTCTTCAGCGGTGACAGATACGCAGTATTTT. Amino acids: CASSSSAVTDTQYF.